This T cell receptor (beta chain) was profiled in a study of T-cell reconstitution after alpha-beta-depleted transplantation in children. Preparation of the TCRbeta library involved a method that used unique molecular identifiers. One entry per CDR3 protein, called by TCRdb with MiXCR from the PCR reads. The repertoire holds just under 550,000 distinct CDR3 sequences, with 15% to 20% as singletons. The CDR3 totals 14 residues. Germline V gene data show CDR1 as SQVTM and CDR2 as ANQGSEA. V lost 6 bases and J lost 0, with 15 bases in between. J is TRBJ2-7 and V is TRBV29-1; either TRBD1 or TRBD2 may fit D (5 bases each). The sequenced sample was PBMCs from the stem cell graft donor, obtained from the stem cell graft. This receptor was obtained from a human donor who donated a stem cell graft to a child with acute lymphoblastic leukemia. In DNA form, the CDR3 reads TGCAGCGTAAACCGGGACCCGAGCTCCTACGAGCAGTACTTC. Translation gives CSVNRDPSSYEQYF.